What follows are 4 T cell receptor beta chains derived from one specimen sequenced in a study of T-cell reconstitution after alpha-beta-depleted transplantation in children. TCRbeta library preparation incorporated unique molecular identifiers. TCRdb reanalysed the PCR reads using MiXCR and keeps one entry per CDR3 protein. The profile shows 350,000 to 400,000 distinct CDR3 sequences, about a fifth of them singletons. The sample consisted of PBMCs from the stem cell graft donor, taken from the stem cell graft. These receptors originate from a human donor who donated a stem cell graft to a child with acute myeloid leukemia.

The V and J genes are TRBV6-1 and TRBJ1-6; TRBD1 is a possible D gene (5 bases). CDR1 is MNHNS and CDR2 is SASEGT in the germline V gene. With 4 bases removed from V and 8 bases from J, the gap between germline ends came to 18 bases. The CDR3 contains 16 residues. The CDR3 loop reads CASSGHFQGRHSPLHF. Written as DNA, the CDR3 is TGTGCCAGCAGTGGGCACTTCCAGGGACGGCATTCACCCCTCCACTTT.

This clonotype was found many times. The chain joins TRBV28 to TRBJ2-7, with D tentatively TRBD1 (5 bases). V shed 7 bases and J shed 0 bases, with 10 bases lying between them. Germline V gene sequence: CDR1 MDHEN, CDR2 SYDVKM. This CDR3 contains 13 residues. The CDR3 spells CASTRALSYEQYF. The CDR3 coding sequence is TGTGCCAGCACCAGGGCCCTCTCCTACGAGCAGTACTTC. Variable domain in full (rest from reference TRBV28 and TRBJ2-7): DVKVTQSSRYLVKRTGEKVFLECVQDMDHENMFWYRQDPGLGLRLIYFSYDVKMKEKGDIPEGYSVSREKKERFSLILESASTNQTSMYLCASTRALSYEQYFGPGTRLTVT.

This clonotype has only a few counts. V is TRBV10-3 and J is TRBJ1-4, with a possible D match to TRBD1 (5 bases). Looked up from germline, CDR1 is ENHRY and CDR2 is SYGVKD. The CDR3 length is 13 residues. Trimming removed 6 bases at V and 7 bases at J, with 12 bases between. CDR3 sequence reads: CAISAAGGEKLFF. CDR3 nucleotides: TGTGCCATCAGCGCCGCGGGGGGTGAAAAACTGTTTTTT.

There are many counts of this clonotype. V gene TRBV25-1 combines with J gene TRBJ2-7; 10 bases match TRBD1. Losses at the gene ends were 3 bases for V and 5 bases for J; bases not matched to a gene: 10. The CDR3 spans 16 residues. Germline assignment: CDR1 MGHDK and CDR2 SYGVNS. CDR3 residues: CASSDRAPDRGDEQYF. The CDR3 DNA sequence: TGTGCCAGCAGTGACCGGGCCCCGGACAGGGGGGACGAGCAGTACTTC.